The 16 T cell receptor beta chains below were found in one sample sequenced in a study of blood T cell repertoires in COVID-19 (dated by TCRdb to 2020 to 2022). The library relied on the immunoSEQ multiplex PCR assay. TCRdb carries this immuneACCESS record with in-frame sequences only. Its versions omit some clonotypes, under half of them owing to an unresolved V gene in the studies checked, with the rest unexplained. The sample profile shows a few hundred thousand clones; under 85% of them were found once. The top ten clones comprise 0.87% of the sample. Sequenced material: peripheral blood. All receptors derive from a human donor with COVID-19, enrolled during active disease. The donor label of this sample is uncertain.

In this sample, this clone turned up once. The V gene is TRBV9, the J gene TRBJ2-7; TRBD1 matches 7 bases. V shed 3 bases, J shed 3 bases, and the junction held 9 bases outside the gene matches. Germline CDR1 is SGDLS and CDR2 is YYNGEE. The CDR3 has 15 amino acids. CDR3: CASSGPDRVGYEQYF. In DNA, the CDR3 is TGTGCCAGCAGCGGTCCCGACAGGGTGGGCTACGAGCAGTACTTC.

The chain uses TRBV3-1 (or the pseudogene TRBV3-2) and TRBJ2-3; D uncertain. The germline V and J ends were trimmed by 2 bases and 2 bases, with 17 bases remaining between them. The CDR3 runs to 17 residues. CDR1 LGHDT and CDR2 YNNKEL come from the germline V gene (reference sequence). The CDR3 DNA is TGTGCCAGCAGCCAATGGGCCGTCCGCCATAACACAGATACGCAGTATTTT. This gives the protein CASSQWAVRHNTDTQYF.

The J gene is TRBJ2-5, the V gene TRBV27; tentative D call: TRBD1 (5 bases). The J call could be wrong; TRBJ2-7 is a better fit for the DNA end. This CDR3 contains 14 residues. Germline values: CDR1 MNHEY, CDR2 SMNVEV (reference sequence). The CDR3 protein is CASSLERQRSEQYF. The DNA of the CDR3 is TGTGCCAGCAGTTTAGAGAGACAGCGTTCCGAGCAGTACTTC.

The CDR3 bases are TGTGCCAGTAGTCCTGCCAGGGGAGATGAGCAGTTCTTC. Translating it yields CASSPARGDEQFF. This chain connects TRBV19 to TRBJ2-1; possible D gene TRBD1, 6 bases. Germline V gives CDR1 LNHDA, CDR2 SQIVND (reference sequence). This CDR3 has 13 residues. V was trimmed by 5 bases and J by 8 bases, leaving 13 bases between them.

The chain combines TRBV11-3 with TRBJ2-1, with 12 bases fitting TRBD2. Germline V gives CDR1 SGHNT, CDR2 YENEEA. The CDR3 is 16 amino acids. J lost 4 bases, V lost 5 bases, and 6 bases had no gene match. CDR3 DNA: TGTGCCAGCAGCCGCAGGACTAGCGGGGATTACAATGAGCAGTTCTTC. This codes for CASSRRTSGDYNEQFF. Full variable domain (missing parts from reference TRBV11-3 and TRBJ2-1): EAGVVQSPRYKIIEKKQPVAFWCNPISGHNTLYWYLQNLGQGPELLIRYENEEAVDDSQLPKDRFSAERLKGVDSTLKIQPAELGDSAVYLCASSRRTSGDYNEQFFGPGTRLTVL.

The chain uses TRBV7-8 and TRBJ1-1; D not resolved. This CDR3 has 14 residues. The V and J ends lost 3 bases and 7 bases respectively, with 15 bases between them. The germline CDR1 and CDR2 sequences are SGHVS and FQNEAQ. The CDR3, as DNA: TGTGCCAGCAGCTTCCTTCGGGGTACGGGTGAAGCTTTCTTT. Translating it yields CASSFLRGTGEAFF.

The rearrangement uses TRBV5-6 and TRBJ1-1; D uncertain. CDR3 length equals 13 residues. CDR1 SGHDT and CDR2 YYEEEE come from the germline V gene. The germline V and J ends were trimmed by 4 bases and 11 bases, with 18 bases remaining between them. CDR3 coding DNA: TGTGCCAGCAGCGAGGGAGTGGCGGGTGCGGCTTTCTTT. This codes for CASSEGVAGAAFF.

This sequence joins TRBV28 and TRBJ2-3, with 8 bases matching TRBD2. This CDR3 spans 16 amino acids. Germline CDR1 and CDR2: MDHEN and SYDVKM. With 4 bases clipped from V and 0 bases from J, the junction kept 6 bases outside the gene matches. In nucleotides, the CDR3 is TGTGCCAGCAGTTCCGGAAGCGGGGGCAGCACAGATACGCAGTATTTT. Protein product: CASSSGSGGSTDTQYF.

The chain is built from TRBV10-3 and TRBJ1-5, with 9 bases that match TRBD1. Trimming took 4 bases from V and 2 from J; bases not matched to a gene: 6. From germline, CDR1 is ENHRY and CDR2 SYGVKD. The CDR3 covers 16 residues. The CDR3 reads CAISAGDRDGNQPQHF. CDR3 DNA: TGTGCCATCAGTGCGGGGGACAGGGACGGCAATCAGCCCCAGCATTTT.

The rearrangement uses TRBV7-2 and TRBJ2-1; D is possibly TRBD2 (6 bases). With 5 bases removed from V and 6 bases from J, the gap between germline ends came to 26 bases. CDR1 SGHTA and CDR2 FQGNSA come from the germline V gene. The length of the CDR3 is 18 residues. The CDR3 nucleotides read TGTGCCAGCAGCCTATTTAGGGGTCTCCGGGACTCTTTCAATGAGCAGTTCTTC. Translation: CASSLFRGLRDSFNEQFF.

The CDR3 DNA sequence: TGTGCCAGCAGCTTAGTCAGGGCTAGCGGGAGGGCAGATACGCAGTATTTT. Translation gives CASSLVRASGRADTQYF. The chain couples TRBV7-2 to TRBJ2-3; 12 bases line up with TRBD2. The J segment lost 4 bases and the V segment lost 1 base, leaving 6 bases of the junction unmatched. Germline V CDR1 and CDR2: SGHTA, FQGNSA. The CDR3 has 17 residues.

The chain has TRBV25-1 and TRBJ1-1; TRBD1 aligns across 8 bases. Trimming removed 8 bases from V and 5 bases from J; junction bases left unmatched: 7. Per the germline V gene, CDR1 is MGHDK and CDR2 is SYGVNS. CDR3 length equals 13 residues. The CDR3 reads CASQKQGATEAFF. In DNA form, the CDR3 reads TGTGCCAGCCAGAAGCAGGGGGCAACTGAAGCTTTCTTT.

The chain uses TRBV7-9 and TRBJ2-3, with 9 bases that match TRBD2. The CDR3 runs to 15 residues. Germline V gene sequence: CDR1 SEHNR, CDR2 FQNEAQ (reference sequence). V lost 5 bases to trimming and J lost 1 base; unmatched junction nucleotides: 4. The CDR3 bases are TGTGCCAGCAGCAAAGCGGGAGGAGGCACAGATACGCAGTATTTT. Protein: CASSKAGGGTDTQYF.

V gene TRBV7-9 combines with J gene TRBJ2-2; D call uncertain. CDR1 is SEHNR and CDR2 is FQNEAQ in the germline V gene (reference sequence). CDR3 length equals 13 residues. The V and J ends lost 2 bases and 6 bases respectively, with 7 bases between them. The CDR3 sequence: CASSLYLSGELFF. CDR3 nucleotides: TGTGCCAGCAGCTTATATCTCTCCGGGGAGCTGTTTTTT.

The chain's CDR3 is CASSVTGSSYNEQFF. The CDR3 DNA reads as TGCGCCAGCAGCGTAACAGGCAGCTCCTACAATGAGCAGTTCTTC. The chain is built from TRBV4-1 and TRBJ2-1, with D perhaps TRBD1 (5 bases). This CDR3 comprises 15 residues. V lost 5 bases and J 0 bases, leaving 11 bases between the germline ends. Germline V lookup: CDR1 MGHRA, CDR2 YSYEKL.

The genes are TRBV11-1 and TRBJ1-1; 7 bases match TRBD1. The CDR3 runs 14 residues. Germline loops: CDR1 SGHAT, CDR2 FQDESV (reference sequence). Trimming at V came to 3 bases and at J to 5 bases, leaving 6 bases not matched to a gene. CDR3 coding DNA: TGTGCCAGCAGCTTCTCAGGGGGTTGGACTGAAGCTTTCTTT. Encoded protein: CASSFSGGWTEAFF.